The subject of this entry is one T cell receptor beta chain. The data belong to a study of shared clonotypes between healthy human individuals. Terminally differentiated effector memory CD45RA+ cells were excluded by CCR7 positive selection of CD45RO-negative cells. Some clones are missing from TCRdb's copy, which holds only in-frame ones; the method was immunoSEQ multiplex PCR. Of about 2.1 million clones listed, just over 90% are singletons. Trimming cost V 1 base and J 4 bases, with 16 bases left between them. The CDR3 length is 17 residues. CDR1 and CDR2 from the germline V gene are SEHNR and FQNEAQ (reference sequence).

The chain is built from TRBV7-9 and TRBJ1-4; a weak D match, TRBD1 (6 bases). The sequenced sample was naive CD8+ T cells from PBMCs. The TCR sequence derives from a man younger than 35 in good health. Some clones in this sample may be carry-over from other donors' samples. CDR3 loop: CASSLGPRDKDNEKLFF. The CDR3 DNA follows: TGTGCCAGCAGCTTAGGCCCTCGGGACAAGGATAATGAAAAACTGTTTTTT.